The entry below gives a single T cell receptor beta chain sequence along with its context. In its sample, this clonotype was seen a few times. Its antigen is not yet known. The sample holds no much larger clone one base away, and base qualities are not on file. As encoded in the germline V gene, CDR1 is SGHTA while CDR2 is FQGNSA. V loses 1 base, J loses 6 bases, and the germline ends lie 9 bases apart. Counted from cysteine to phenylalanine, this CDR3 has 14 amino acids. This entry keeps only the CDR3 DNA: 42 bases, framed from base 1. The library was obtained by 5' RACE. Data came from an Illumina HiSeq 2500. A second 7 to 11 cycle PCR used a sample-barcoded 5' primer and a J-beta primer mix. A template-switch 5' adaptor carrying 12 random nucleotides introduced a unique molecular identifier onto each TCR beta cDNA molecule. Each sample yielded at least 2.5 million CDR3-containing paired-end reads. First-strand cDNA synthesis was performed from all RNA using the Mint cDNA synthesis kit, with priming by a TRBC-specific oligonucleotide. Following uracil-DNA glycosylase treatment, all cDNA underwent a first 18-cycle PCR with the universal primers M1SS and BC2_uni_R. Concerning the study's data processing: For normalization, 1 million high-quality reads, each with a distinct molecular identifier, were randomly selected from each sample. Instead of being binned into consensus sequences, reads with shared molecular identifiers were discarded. CDR3 identification, clonotype clustering and error correction used MiTCR with a Q25 quality threshold and the strictest error-elimination algorithm. A nonparametric unseen species model with Euler transformation was used to estimate lower-bound total TCR beta diversity. Through fastp at Q25 and MiXCR, TCRdb rebuilt clones from the public reads, retaining in-frame beta chains. Rows merge per CDR3 protein into single entries with the most common DNA and genes. TCRdb, rather than the study authors, made the V and J calls. The table for this sample lists around 820,000 distinct CDR3 sequences; more than 20% of them were counted only once. Under 4.5% of the sample is in the top ten clones.

Systemically healthy Caucasian individuals from Russia, 35 to 40 in total and aged about 6 to 100 years, were included as donors. About 9.6 milliliters of peripheral blood were collected from each donor into EDTA-treated Vacutainer tubes. Ficoll-Paque density-gradient centrifugation was used to isolate PBMCs, with at least 6 million per sample. Total RNA was extracted from PBMCs with Trizol reagent, with at least 5.5 micrograms obtained per sample. For every donor, flow cytometry on a PBMC aliquot measured the percentage of naive CD45RAhigh/CD27high T cells. The data are from a study of blood T cells in healthy people across ages (dated by TCRdb to the mid-2010s). Background on the whole study: In model experiments, roughly one uniquely barcoded TCR beta cDNA molecule per two T cells was captured by template switching. For two donors (one aged 18 to 29 and one aged 80 or older), the study analyzed two additional independent replicas of 1 million unique cDNA reads from the same blood draw. Four age groups were formed from the donors: young (average about 15 years), middle-aged (less than 40), aged (62) and long-lived (more than 75). Using deep sequencing normalized with unique cDNA molecular identifiers, the study measured how TCR beta repertoire diversity changes with age. What the work shows at the level of the full study, not this receptor alone: As age increased, observed TCR beta diversity per million T cells dropped in a roughly linear way, and a significant reduction was already evident by age around 41. Compared with the aged group, the long-lived group had more naive CD4+ T cells, fewer expanded clones and increased TCR diversity, a pattern suggesting age selection. Estimates of total diversity from one million sequenced T cells were regarded as lower bounds and underestimates. The percentage of naive T cells measured by flow cytometry correlated strongly with observed TCR beta diversity. Bulk unsorted PBMC profiling prevented conclusive comparison of naive and antigen-experienced compartments. Because the CMV infection status of the donors was unknown, age-related changes in expanded clonotypes may potentially have been confounded.

The same sample was also studied in work on T cells of mothers and their children. From that second study: The donors were nine systemically healthy Caucasian individuals, made up of three mothers and their six children. cDNA synthesis used all of the extracted RNA, with approximately 1.4 ug of RNA in each 15 ul reaction. In the second PCR, sample barcodes and 2-4 random nucleotides were introduced via the M1S primer. Over 10 million TCR beta CDR3 reads came from each mother, compared with approximately 2.8 million reads from each child. In both related and unrelated pairs, thymic selection shapes the output of TCR recombination in a similar way, with inherited differences having only a minor effect. Normalized repertoire overlap in related mother-child pairs was always slightly higher than in unrelated mother-child pairs, but the difference was never significant. Persistent microchimeric T cell clones were not detected, at a sensitivity of 95 to 100 clones per million clonotypes. In the study, deep NGS was used to compare the TCR beta repertoires of mothers and children, and features distinguishing related mother-child pairs from unrelated individuals were sought. Mothers averaged about 40 +/- 4 years of age and children averaged 11 +/- 4 years. After adapters were ligated using NEBNext reagents, the libraries underwent 100+100 nt paired-end sequencing on an Illumina HiSeq 2000. To prevent cross-contamination, the mother and child libraries were prepared one month apart and sequenced in separate runs. Between about 500,000 and 2,300,000 distinct TCR beta clonotypes were identified per donor. Naive TCR beta clonotypes were estimated from low-frequency clonotypes matched to each donor's FACS-determined naive share, without sorting.

The rearranged segments are TRBV7-2 and TRBJ2-2, with the D gene not clear enough to name. This sequence was found in a boy under 18 in good health. Sequencing was performed on blood. The CDR3: CASSLVDQPGELFF. The base sequence is TGTGCCAGCAGCTTAGTAGATCAACCCGGGGAGCTGTTTTTT.